Below, one TCR beta chain is given with its context. Its antigen remains undetermined. No qualities accompany the bases; no much larger clone lies one base away. Measured from the cysteine to the phenylalanine, the CDR3 is 15 residues long. The retained sequence is limited to the CDR3, 45 bases, with the frame set at the first base. CDR1 SQVTM and CDR2 ANQGSEA were looked up in the germline V gene. V lost 6 bases and J lost 1 base, and the count of bases not matched to a germline gene is 7. This sample is part of a study of vaccination effects on CD4 cells after COVID-19 (dated by TCRdb to between 2020 and 2023). Regarding the research as a whole: In the ViraFEST assay, PBMC were stimulated with viral peptide pools, and TCR sequencing was then used to find antigen-specific CD4+ T cell clonotypes based on their expansion. Each participant got two doses of an mRNA SARS-CoV-2 vaccine, either BNT162b2 or mRNA-1273. Two million PBMC per well were cultured with around 10 ug/ml peptides in IMDM containing approximately 4.7% human AB serum, around 10 IU/ml IL-2 and gentamicin. In both COVID-19 convalescent patients and infection-naive vaccine recipients, the study compared SARS-CoV-2 spike-specific CD4+ TCR repertoires from before mRNA vaccination with those from after it. The full study included approximately nine COVID-19 convalescent patients and a few SARS-CoV-2-naive healthy vaccine recipients. Cultures from other donors in the study were sequenced using the Oncomine TCR Beta short-read assay on an Illumina iSeq 100.

After about 9 days of culture, CD4+ T cells were isolated with the EasySep CD4+ T cell isolation kit. None of the healthy vaccine recipients had a prior SARS-CoV-2 infection, which was confirmed by nucleocapsid antibody tests that came back negative both before and after vaccination. Half of the culture medium was replaced with fresh IL-2-containing medium on days 3 and 7. Unless noted otherwise, every peptide stimulation condition was cultured in triplicate wells. PBMC were separated from whole blood using Ficoll-Paque Plus gradient centrifugation and were then either cryopreserved at -140C or used fresh. The QIAamp micro DNA kit was used to extract genomic DNA from the cultured CD4+ T cells. The method was the immunoSEQ multiplex PCR assay. DNA from the cultured, isolated CD4+ T cells was subjected to TCR beta CDR3 sequencing. In the original analysis: Non-productive TCR sequences were removed and reads were trimmed to the CDR3 region, keeping CDR3s of at least 7 amino acids. The MANAFEST web app was used to identify antigen-specific clonotypes by comparing expansion in peptide wells with expansion in reference cultures. Positive clones required FDR<0.05 expansion versus reference and all other wells, odds ratio above 5, and frequency above 0.1% in two replicate wells. Cross-reactive clonotypes were defined as significantly expanded in SARS-CoV-2 spike wells and in at least one common cold coronavirus spike condition. CDR3 similarity was assessed by Levenshtein distance using the stringdist R package, and unrooted trees were constructed with ape in R 3.6.1. TCRdb limited this immuneACCESS table to in-frame rearrangements with V and J called. A share of clones is missing; checked studies link under half to unresolved V genes, and the rest is unexplained. The D gene and trimming were derived from the DNA, and the V and J assignments and clone size from that table. The sample profile shows about 37,000 clones; around 74% of them were found once. The ten largest clones take up under 3% of the sample.

What the authors observed across the whole study: Among healthy vaccine recipients, nearly all vaccine-induced clones were SARS-CoV-2 mono-reactive, and only 1 of 255 was cross-reactive with common cold coronaviruses. Both infection-induced and vaccine-induced clones contracted markedly at late post-vaccination timepoints, which is consistent with waning T cell responses. Only a small number of convalescent patients were included, and no early post-infection timepoints were available, which limited the study.

This sequence uses TRBV29-1 and TRBJ2-3, and 10 bases in between align with TRBD2. The sample consisted of CD4+ T cells from PBMCs cultured without peptide, taken before COVID-19 vaccination. This TCR derives from a human donor who received a COVID-19 vaccine. The CDR3 loop reads CSVRSLAGGTDTQYF. The nucleotides read TGCAGCGTCCGTTCGCTAGCGGGGGGCACAGATACGCAGTATTTT.